This is a list of T cell receptor beta chains from one sample in a study of T-cell memory formation after mild COVID-19. One entry per CDR3 protein results from TCRdb running MiXCR on the 5' RACE reads. The profile shows about 340,000 distinct CDR3 sequences, roughly 13% of them singletons. The sample was PBMCs or a T cell subset sorted from them (not recorded which). The receptors stem from a man aged 18-30 years who had mild COVID-19 (a few samples of this study predate the infection). Cell type and time point are not known. The CDR3 runs from the conserved cysteine through the conserved F or W. Fields, in order: D gene, V gene, clone size, J gene, CDR3 protein, CDR3 DNA. D genes are given only for firm matches. The size entry is marked missing in some rows and otherwise reads once, few, many or a size class.

D gene: -
V gene: TRBV20-1
clone size: few
J gene: TRBJ1-2
CDR3 protein: CSARDLEGVGYTF
CDR3 DNA: TGCAGTGCTAGAGATCTAGAGGGGGTTGGCTACACCTTC

D gene: -
V gene: TRBV5-4
clone size: -
J gene: TRBJ1-1
CDR3 protein: CASRPPPGSATEAFF
CDR3 DNA: TGTGCCAGCAGACCTCCCCCAGGCTCCGCCACTGAAGCTTTCTTT

D gene: -
V gene: TRBV7-3
clone size: few
J gene: TRBJ2-3
CDR3 protein: CASSQGRLRTDTQYF
CDR3 DNA: TGTGCCAGCAGCCAAGGTCGGTTACGCACAGATACGCAGTATTTT

D gene: -
V gene: TRBV7-9
clone size: few
J gene: TRBJ1-2
CDR3 protein: CASSLGSRLDYGYTF
CDR3 DNA: TGTGCCAGCAGCTTGGGCAGCCGTCTTGACTATGGCTACACCTTC

D gene: -
V gene: TRBV29-1
clone size: -
J gene: TRBJ1-1
CDR3 protein: CSVDRAMNTEAFF
CDR3 DNA: TGCAGCGTTGACAGGGCCATGAACACTGAAGCTTTCTTT

D gene: -
V gene: TRBV6-2/TRBV6-3
clone size: -
J gene: TRBJ1-3
CDR3 protein: CASSYNGNTIYF
CDR3 DNA: TGTGCCAGCAGTTACAATGGAAACACCATATATTTT

D gene: -
V gene: TRBV6-5
clone size: -
J gene: TRBJ1-6
CDR3 protein: CASSYTVSSPLHF
CDR3 DNA: TGTGCCAGCAGTTACACGGTATCCTCACCCCTCCACTTT

D gene: -
V gene: TRBV4-3
clone size: -
J gene: TRBJ1-6
CDR3 protein: CASSRDGTYNSPLHF
CDR3 DNA: TGCGCCAGCAGCCGGGACGGGACCTATAATTCACCCCTCCACTTT

D gene: -
V gene: TRBV5-1
clone size: few
J gene: TRBJ2-7
CDR3 protein: CASSLVGTAQEQYF
CDR3 DNA: TGCGCCAGCAGCTTGGTCGGGACGGCTCAAGAGCAGTACTTC

D gene: TRBD1
V gene: TRBV6-5
clone size: few
J gene: TRBJ1-6
CDR3 protein: CASSYRTGDNSPLHF
CDR3 DNA: TGTGCCAGCAGTTACCGCACAGGGGACAATTCACCCCTCCACTTT

D gene: -
V gene: TRBV7-9
clone size: -
J gene: TRBJ2-3
CDR3 protein: CASSTWDPKGPDTQYF
CDR3 DNA: TGTGCCAGCAGCACCTGGGACCCGAAGGGGCCAGATACGCAGTATTTT

D gene: TRBD1
V gene: TRBV5-4
clone size: few
J gene: TRBJ2-7
CDR3 protein: CASSFGDRVFYEQYF
CDR3 DNA: TGTGCCAGCAGCTTTGGGGACAGGGTTTTCTACGAGCAGTACTTC

D gene: -
V gene: TRBV9
clone size: few
J gene: TRBJ2-5
CDR3 protein: CASSQGGLLGETQYF
CDR3 DNA: TGTGCCAGCAGCCAGGGGGGACTCCTCGGAGAGACCCAGTACTTC

D gene: -
V gene: TRBV6-2/TRBV6-3
clone size: -
J gene: TRBJ1-2
CDR3 protein: CASSPTPGSYGYTF
CDR3 DNA: TGTGCCAGCAGCCCGACGCCAGGGTCCTATGGCTACACCTTC

D gene: TRBD1
V gene: TRBV3-1
clone size: -
J gene: TRBJ2-7
CDR3 protein: CASSQAPGGTYEQYF
CDR3 DNA: TGTGCCAGCAGCCAAGCCCCAGGGGGAACCTACGAGCAGTACTTC

D gene: -
V gene: TRBV5-1
clone size: few
J gene: TRBJ2-6
CDR3 protein: CASSLGDFSPSGANVLTF
CDR3 DNA: TGCGCCAGCAGTTTGGGGGATTTCTCTCCCTCTGGGGCCAACGTCCTGACTTTC

D gene: TRBD1
V gene: TRBV12-3/TRBV12-4
clone size: few
J gene: TRBJ1-6
CDR3 protein: CASSFLQGAANSPLHF
CDR3 DNA: TGTGCCAGCAGTTTCCTACAGGGGGCCGCGAATTCACCCCTCCACTTT

D gene: -
V gene: TRBV29-1
clone size: -
J gene: TRBJ1-1
CDR3 protein: CSVESQGNTEAFF
CDR3 DNA: TGCAGCGTTGAGAGTCAGGGAAACACTGAAGCTTTCTTT

D gene: -
V gene: TRBV6-1
clone size: few
J gene: TRBJ2-2
CDR3 protein: CASSERGRGLAGELFF
CDR3 DNA: TGTGCCAGCAGTGAGAGGGGAAGAGGGTTAGCCGGGGAGCTGTTTTTT

D gene: -
V gene: TRBV29-1
clone size: many
J gene: TRBJ1-1
CDR3 protein: CSARVTEAFF
CDR3 DNA: TGCAGCGCCCGGGTCACTGAAGCTTTCTTT

D gene: -
V gene: TRBV6-6
clone size: few
J gene: TRBJ1-1
CDR3 protein: CASSAPGHKNTEAFF
CDR3 DNA: TGTGCCAGCAGTGCACCGGGACACAAGAACACTGAAGCTTTCTTT

D gene: -
V gene: TRBV7-6
clone size: once
J gene: TRBJ2-1
CDR3 protein: CASSLVSGDEQFF
CDR3 DNA: TGTGCCAGCAGCTTAGTCTCCGGGGATGAGCAGTTCTTC

D gene: -
V gene: TRBV7-3
clone size: few
J gene: TRBJ2-2
CDR3 protein: CASSLNTAANTGELFF
CDR3 DNA: TGTGCCAGCAGCTTAAACACGGCTGCGAACACCGGGGAGCTGTTTTTT

D gene: -
V gene: TRBV6-1
clone size: few
J gene: TRBJ1-1
CDR3 protein: CASQFADTEAFF
CDR3 DNA: TGTGCCAGCCAATTCGCGGACACTGAAGCTTTCTTT